This T cell receptor (beta chain) comes out of a study of T cell changes during pregnancy in multiple sclerosis. The method was immunoSEQ multiplex PCR; TCRdb's version includes in-frame clones alone and lacks a portion of them. Among roughly 97,000 clones, roughly nine tenths were seen once, and the ten largest hold approximately 0.8%. There are 13 residues in the CDR3. Germline assignment: CDR1 SGHRS and CDR2 YFSETQ. With 8 bases removed from V and 4 bases from J, the gap between germline ends came to 15 bases. The source of this sequence is a female donor in good health, enrolled as a control in a pregnancy study. The sequences come from peripheral blood, collected in the second trimester of pregnancy. The chain combines TRBV5-1 with TRBJ1-1; the D gene is possibly TRBD1 (5 bases). The CDR3 bases are TGCGCCAGTTTTCAGGGTCAGGGCACTGAAGCTTTCTTT. Translation gives CASFQGQGTEAFF. The whole variable domain, remainder taken from reference TRBV5-1 and TRBJ1-1, is KAGVTQTPRYLIKTRGQQVTLSCSPISGHRSVSWYQQTPGQGLQFLFEYFSETQRNKGNFPGRFSGRQFSNSRSEMNVSTLELGDSALYLCASFQGQGTEAFFGQGTRLTVV.